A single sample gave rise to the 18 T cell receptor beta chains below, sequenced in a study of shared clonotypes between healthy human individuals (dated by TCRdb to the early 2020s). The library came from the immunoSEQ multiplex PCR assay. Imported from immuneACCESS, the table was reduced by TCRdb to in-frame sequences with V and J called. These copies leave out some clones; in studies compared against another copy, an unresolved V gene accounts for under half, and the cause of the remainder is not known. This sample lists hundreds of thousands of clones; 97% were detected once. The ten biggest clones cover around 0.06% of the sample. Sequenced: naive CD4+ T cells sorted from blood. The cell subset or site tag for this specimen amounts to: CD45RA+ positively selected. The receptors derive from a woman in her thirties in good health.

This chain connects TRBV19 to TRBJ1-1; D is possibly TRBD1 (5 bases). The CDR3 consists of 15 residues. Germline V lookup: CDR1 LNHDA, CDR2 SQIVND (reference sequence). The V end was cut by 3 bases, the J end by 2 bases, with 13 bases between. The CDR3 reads CASSISGRGNTEAFF. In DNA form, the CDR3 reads TGTGCCAGTAGTATTTCAGGTAGGGGCAACACTGAAGCTTTCTTT.

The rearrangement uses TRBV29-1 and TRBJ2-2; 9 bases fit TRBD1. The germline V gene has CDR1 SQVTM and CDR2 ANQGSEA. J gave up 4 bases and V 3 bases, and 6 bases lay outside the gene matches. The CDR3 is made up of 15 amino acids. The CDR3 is CSVDTTGGSTGELFF. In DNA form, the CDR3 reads TGCAGCGTTGACACAACAGGGGGCAGCACCGGGGAGCTGTTTTTT.

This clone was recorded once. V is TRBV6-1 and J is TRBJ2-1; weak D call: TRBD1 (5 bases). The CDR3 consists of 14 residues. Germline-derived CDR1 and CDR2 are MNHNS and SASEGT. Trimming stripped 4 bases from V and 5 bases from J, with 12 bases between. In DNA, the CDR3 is TGTGCCAGCAGTGCTGCGACAGACAACAATGAGCAGTTCTTC. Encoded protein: CASSAATDNNEQFF.

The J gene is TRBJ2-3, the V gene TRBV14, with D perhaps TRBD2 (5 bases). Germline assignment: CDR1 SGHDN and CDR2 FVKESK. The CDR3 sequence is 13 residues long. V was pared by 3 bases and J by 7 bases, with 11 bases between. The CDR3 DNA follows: TGTGCCAGCAGCCATGGGAGTCCTTATACGCAGTATTTT. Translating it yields CASSHGSPYTQYF.

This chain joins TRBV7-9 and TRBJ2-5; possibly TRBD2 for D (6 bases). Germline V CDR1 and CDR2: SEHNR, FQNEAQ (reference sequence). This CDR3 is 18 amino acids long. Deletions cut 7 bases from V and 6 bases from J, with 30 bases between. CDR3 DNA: TGTGCCAGCACGCGATATGGGGGAATTGGCGGGGATTTAAAGACCCAGTACTTC. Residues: CASTRYGGIGGDLKTQYF. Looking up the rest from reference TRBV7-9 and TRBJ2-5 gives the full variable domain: DTGVSQNPRHKITKRGQNVTFRCDPISEHNRLYWYRQTLGQGPEFLTYFQNEAQLEKSRLLSDRFSAERPKGSFSTLEIQRTEQGDSAMYLCASTRYGGIGGDLKTQYFGPGTRLLVL.

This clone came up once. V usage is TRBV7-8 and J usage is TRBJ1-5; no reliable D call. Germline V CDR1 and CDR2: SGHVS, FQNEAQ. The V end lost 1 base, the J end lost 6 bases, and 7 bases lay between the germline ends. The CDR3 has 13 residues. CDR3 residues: CASSLGRPQPQHF. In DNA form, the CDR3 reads TGTGCCAGCAGCTTAGGCAGGCCTCAGCCCCAGCATTTT.

CDR3 sequence (DNA): TGTGCCAGCAGCACCCAGGACACTCCTTTCTCCTACGAGCAGTACTTC. Its translation is CASSTQDTPFSYEQYF. The chain carries TRBV21-1 and TRBJ2-7; the table names TRBD1, a call not compared with the DNA. TRBV21-1 is a pseudogene segment. This CDR3 has 16 amino acids.

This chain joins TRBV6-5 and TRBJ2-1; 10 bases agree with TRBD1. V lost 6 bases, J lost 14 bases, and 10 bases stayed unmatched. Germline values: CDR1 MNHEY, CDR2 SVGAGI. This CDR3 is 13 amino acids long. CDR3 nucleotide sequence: TGTGCCAGCAGCCCCGGAGGGGACAGGGGAAAGTTCTTC. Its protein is CASSPGGDRGKFF.

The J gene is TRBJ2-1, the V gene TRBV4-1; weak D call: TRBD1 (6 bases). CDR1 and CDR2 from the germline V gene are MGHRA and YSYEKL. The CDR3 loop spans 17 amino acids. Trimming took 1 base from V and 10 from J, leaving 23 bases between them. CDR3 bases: TGCGCCAGCAGCCAAGGACGCAGTACAGGGTTTACAAAGGAGCAGTTCTTC. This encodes CASSQGRSTGFTKEQFF.

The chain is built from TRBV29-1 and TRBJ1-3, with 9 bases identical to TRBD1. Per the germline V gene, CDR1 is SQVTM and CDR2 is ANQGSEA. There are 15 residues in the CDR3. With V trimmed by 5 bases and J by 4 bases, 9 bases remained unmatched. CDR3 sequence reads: CSVSLGTGNGNTIYF. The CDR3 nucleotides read TGCAGCGTTTCACTGGGGACAGGGAACGGAAACACCATATATTTT.

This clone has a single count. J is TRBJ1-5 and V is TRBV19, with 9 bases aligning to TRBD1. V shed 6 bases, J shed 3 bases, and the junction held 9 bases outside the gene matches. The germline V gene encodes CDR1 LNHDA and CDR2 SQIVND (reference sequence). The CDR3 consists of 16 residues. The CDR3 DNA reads TGTGCCAGTAGCACGTTAGGGACAGGGATCAATCAGCCCCAGCATTTT. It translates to CASSTLGTGINQPQHF.

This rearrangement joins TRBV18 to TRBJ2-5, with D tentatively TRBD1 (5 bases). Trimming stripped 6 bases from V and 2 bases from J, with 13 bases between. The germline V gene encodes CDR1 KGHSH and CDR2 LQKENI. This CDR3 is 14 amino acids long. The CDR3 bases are TGTGCCAGCTCCCGAGTGGGGCCTCAAGAGACCCAGTACTTC. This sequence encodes CASSRVGPQETQYF.

The CDR3 reads CASSFRLRDTEAFF. Here the CDR3 DNA reads TGTGCCAGCAGTTTTAGACTCCGAGACACTGAAGCTTTCTTT. This rearrangement joins TRBV28 to TRBJ1-1; no definite D call. V was pared by 3 bases and J by 3 bases, with 11 bases between. In germline, CDR1 is MDHEN, CDR2 SYDVKM. CDR3 length equals 14 residues. Filled out from reference TRBV28 and TRBJ1-1, the complete variable domain reads DVKVTQSSRYLVKRTGEKVFLECVQDMDHENMFWYRQDPGLGLRLIYFSYDVKMKEKGDIPEGYSVSREKKERFSLILESASTNQTSMYLCASSFRLRDTEAFFGQGTRLTVV.

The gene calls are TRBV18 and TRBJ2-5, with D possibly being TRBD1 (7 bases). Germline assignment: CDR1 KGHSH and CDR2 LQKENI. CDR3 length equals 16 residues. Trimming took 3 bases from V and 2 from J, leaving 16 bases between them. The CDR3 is CASSPIPTGTQETQYF. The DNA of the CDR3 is TGTGCCAGCTCACCTATCCCGACAGGGACTCAAGAGACCCAGTACTTC.

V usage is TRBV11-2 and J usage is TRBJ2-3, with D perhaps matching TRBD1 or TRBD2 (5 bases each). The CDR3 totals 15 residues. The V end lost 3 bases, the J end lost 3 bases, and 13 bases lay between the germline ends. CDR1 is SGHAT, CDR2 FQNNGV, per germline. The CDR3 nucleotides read TGTGCCAGCAGCTTTTATAGAGGGGATACAGATACGCAGTATTTT. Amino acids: CASSFYRGDTDTQYF.

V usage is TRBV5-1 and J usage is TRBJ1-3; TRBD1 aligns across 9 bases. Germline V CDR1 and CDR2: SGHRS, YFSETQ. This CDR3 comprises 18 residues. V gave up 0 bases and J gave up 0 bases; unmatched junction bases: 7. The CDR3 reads CASSLGGQGPSSGNTIYF. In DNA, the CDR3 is TGCGCCAGCAGCTTGGGGGGACAGGGCCCCAGCTCTGGAAACACCATATATTTT.

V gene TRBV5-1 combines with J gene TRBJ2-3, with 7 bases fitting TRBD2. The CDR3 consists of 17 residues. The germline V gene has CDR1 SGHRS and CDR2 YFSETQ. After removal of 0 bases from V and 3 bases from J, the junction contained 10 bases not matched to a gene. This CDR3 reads CASSLGESGIGTDTQYF. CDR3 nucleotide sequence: TGCGCCAGCAGCTTGGGGGAAAGCGGGATTGGGACAGATACGCAGTATTTT.

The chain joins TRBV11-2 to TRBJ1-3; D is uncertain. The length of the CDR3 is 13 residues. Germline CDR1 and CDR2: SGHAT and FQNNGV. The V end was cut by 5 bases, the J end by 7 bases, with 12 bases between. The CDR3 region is CASSTNHANTIYF. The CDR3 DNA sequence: TGTGCCAGCAGCACGAATCATGCCAACACCATATATTTT.